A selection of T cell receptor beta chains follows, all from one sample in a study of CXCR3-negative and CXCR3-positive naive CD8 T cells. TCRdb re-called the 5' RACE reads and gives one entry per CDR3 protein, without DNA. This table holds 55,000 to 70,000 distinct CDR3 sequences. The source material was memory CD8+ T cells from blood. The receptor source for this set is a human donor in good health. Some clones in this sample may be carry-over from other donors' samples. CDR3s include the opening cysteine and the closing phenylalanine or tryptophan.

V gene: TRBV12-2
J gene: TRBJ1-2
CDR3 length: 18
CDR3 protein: CASRLRYGPLRGGYGYTF

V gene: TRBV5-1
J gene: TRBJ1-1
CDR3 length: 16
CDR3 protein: CASSSTGVRGNTEAFF

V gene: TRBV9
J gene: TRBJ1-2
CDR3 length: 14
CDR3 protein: CASSETDSDYGYAF

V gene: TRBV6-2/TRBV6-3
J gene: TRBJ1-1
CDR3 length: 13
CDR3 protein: CASRMGHELWAFF

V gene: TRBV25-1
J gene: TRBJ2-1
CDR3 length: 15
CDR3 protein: CASSPGTGDANEQFF

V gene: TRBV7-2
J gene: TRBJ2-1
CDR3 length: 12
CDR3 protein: CASSFQDNEQFF

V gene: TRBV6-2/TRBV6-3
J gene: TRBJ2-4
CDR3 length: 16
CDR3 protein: CASSPVGEGAKNIQYF

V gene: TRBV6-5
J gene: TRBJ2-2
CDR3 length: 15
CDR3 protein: CASSYETGSYRELFF

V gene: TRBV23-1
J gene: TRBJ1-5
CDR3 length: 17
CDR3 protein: CASSQGGWQGAVQPQHF

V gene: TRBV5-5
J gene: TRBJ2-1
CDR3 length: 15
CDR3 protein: CASSFQGVGYNEQFF

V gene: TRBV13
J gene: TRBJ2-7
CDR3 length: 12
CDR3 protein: CATQGQIYEQYF

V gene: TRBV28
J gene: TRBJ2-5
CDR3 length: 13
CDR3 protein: CASSLIAKETQYF

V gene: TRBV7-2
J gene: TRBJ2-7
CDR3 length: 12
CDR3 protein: CASSPRRYEQYF

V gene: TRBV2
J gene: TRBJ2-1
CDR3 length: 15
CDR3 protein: CATRTSGASYNEQFF

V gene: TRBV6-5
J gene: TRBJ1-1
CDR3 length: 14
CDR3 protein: CASRDHDGAREAFF

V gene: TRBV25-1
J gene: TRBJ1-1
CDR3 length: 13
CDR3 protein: CASRSGRVTEAFF

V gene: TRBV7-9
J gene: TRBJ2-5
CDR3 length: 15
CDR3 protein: CASSSLTSLGETQYF

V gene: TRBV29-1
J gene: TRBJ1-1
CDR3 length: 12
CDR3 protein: CSVADWNTEAFF

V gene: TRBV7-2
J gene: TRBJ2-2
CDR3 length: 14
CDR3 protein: CASSPLAGTGELFF

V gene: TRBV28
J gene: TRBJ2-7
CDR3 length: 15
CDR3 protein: CASSPLAGPSYEQYF

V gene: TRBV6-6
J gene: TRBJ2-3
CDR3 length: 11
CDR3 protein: CATSIPDTQYF

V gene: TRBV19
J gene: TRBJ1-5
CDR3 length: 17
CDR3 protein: CASSIESAPYSNQPQHF

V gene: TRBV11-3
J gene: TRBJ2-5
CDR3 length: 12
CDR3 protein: CASRGHQETQYF

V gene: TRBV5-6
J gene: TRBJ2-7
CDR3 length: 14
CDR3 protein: CASSFPRSSYEQYF

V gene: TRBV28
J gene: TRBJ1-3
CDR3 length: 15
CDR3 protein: CASSFMGYSGNTIYF

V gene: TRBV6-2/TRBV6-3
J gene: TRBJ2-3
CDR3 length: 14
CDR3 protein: CASSYSMESDTQYF

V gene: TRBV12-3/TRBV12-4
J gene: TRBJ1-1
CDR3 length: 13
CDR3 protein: CASGWAFEGEAFF